Below, 30 T cell receptor beta chains from the same sample are listed, as sequenced in a study of blood T cell repertoires in COVID-19. Measured with immunoSEQ multiplex PCR; TCRdb has only the in-frame clones, and not every one. In the table there are more than 150,000 clones, 89% of which are singletons. The source material was peripheral blood. The receptor set was obtained from a man aged 60 to 75 with acute or convalescent COVID-19.

This chain connects TRBV2 to TRBJ1-1; a possible D gene is TRBD1 (6 bases). The length of the CDR3 is 14 residues. Trimming pared 4 bases from V and 1 base from J, leaving 10 bases between. Germline CDR1 is SNHLY and CDR2 is FYNNEI. DNA of the CDR3: TGTGCCAGCAGTGCCGTCAGGGGGAACACTGAAGCTTTCTTT. This encodes CASSAVRGNTEAFF.

The chain carries TRBV2 and TRBJ2-2, with D unclear. Germline V CDR1 and CDR2: SNHLY, FYNNEI. V was trimmed by 0 bases and J by 2 bases, leaving 10 bases between them. The CDR3 runs 16 residues. The CDR3 is CASSEARLQNTGELFF. CDR3 DNA: TGTGCCAGCAGTGAAGCGCGGCTACAAAACACCGGGGAGCTGTTTTTT.

This rearrangement joins TRBV2 to TRBJ1-2, with 12 bases identical to TRBD1. The V gene's germline CDR1 is SNHLY and CDR2 FYNNEI. V lost 6 bases to trimming and J lost 2 bases; unmatched junction nucleotides: 10. The CDR3 is 17 residues long. Written as DNA, the CDR3 is TGTGCCAGCAGCCTATTCTCCGGGACAGGGGGCAACTATGGCTACACCTTC. Amino acid sequence: CASSLFSGTGGNYGYTF.

V and J are TRBV5-1 and TRBJ1-2, with 8 nucleotides matching TRBD1. There are 13 residues in the CDR3. Germline V gene data show CDR1 as SGHRS and CDR2 as YFSETQ. Germline trimming cut 4 bases from V and 6 bases from J; bases unmatched to any gene: 5. The CDR3 loop is CASSPGQGNGYTF. CDR3 sequence (DNA): TGCGCCAGCAGCCCTGGACAGGGCAATGGCTACACCTTC.

The chain links TRBV10-3 to TRBJ1-1; the D gene is possibly TRBD1 (6 bases). CDR1 is ENHRY, CDR2 SYGVKD, per germline. Trimming left V 4 bases short and J 0 bases short, with 9 bases between. This CDR3 region has 14 residues. The CDR3 DNA sequence: TGTGCCATCAGTGGGACAGACGTGAACACTGAAGCTTTCTTT. This gives the protein CAISGTDVNTEAFF.

The genes are TRBV18 and TRBJ2-7; 7 nucleotides agree with TRBD1. V gave up 5 bases and J gave up 5 bases; unmatched junction bases: 6. Germline V gene sequence: CDR1 KGHSH, CDR2 LQKENI. CDR3 length: 13 residues. The CDR3 is CASSTGTANEQYF. The CDR3 DNA sequence: TGTGCCAGCTCAACCGGGACAGCTAACGAGCAGTACTTC.

V usage is TRBV7-9 and J usage is TRBJ2-7; 12 bases align to TRBD1. This CDR3 spans 18 amino acids. CDR1 is SEHNR, CDR2 FQNEAQ, per germline (reference sequence). V was clipped by 4 bases and J by 7 bases; unmatched bases: 17. The CDR3 sequence: CASSSQIRLGQGAGEQYF. The CDR3 bases are TGTGCCAGCAGCTCCCAAATTAGACTGGGACAGGGGGCGGGTGAGCAGTACTTC.

This clone was seen a few times. The gene calls are TRBV11-2 and TRBJ1-6, with D tentatively TRBD1 (5 bases). Germline lookup yields CDR1 SGHAT and CDR2 FQNNGV. This CDR3 region has 18 residues. Trimming took 2 bases from V and 1 from J, leaving 15 bases between them. The CDR3 loop reads CASSLPLGGRSYNSPLHF. CDR3 in DNA: TGTGCCAGCAGCTTACCGCTCGGGGGGAGGTCCTATAATTCACCCCTCCACTTT.

The chain uses TRBV13 and TRBJ1-2, with 7 bases that match TRBD1. V shed 4 bases and J 8 bases; nucleotides not matched to a gene: 13. CDR3 length equals 15 residues. The V gene's germline CDR1 is PRHDT and CDR2 FYEKMQ (reference sequence). In DNA form, the CDR3 reads TGTGCCAGCAGCTCCGGTAGGCAGGGGGTATTGGGCTACACCTTC. The encoded protein is CASSSGRQGVLGYTF.

The rearrangement uses TRBV7-2 and TRBJ2-5, with D maybe TRBD2 (6 bases). The CDR3 loop spans 13 amino acids. Germline V lookup: CDR1 SGHTA, CDR2 FQGNSA. Deletions cut 1 base from V and 5 bases from J, with 8 bases between. The DNA of the CDR3 is TGTGCCAGCAGCTTAGAGCGGGTCGAGACCCAGTACTTC. Amino acids: CASSLERVETQYF.

The chain joins TRBV19 to TRBJ1-3; no clear D. Trimming took off 3 bases at V and 0 bases at J, with 9 bases between the two ends. Germline-derived CDR1 and CDR2 are LNHDA and SQIVND (reference sequence). The length of the CDR3 is 15 residues. The CDR3 region is CASSIRGVSGNTIYF. The CDR3 DNA reads as TGTGCCAGTAGTATTCGCGGGGTCTCTGGAAACACCATATATTTT.

The table lists this clone with a count of one. The chain employs TRBV12-5 and TRBJ2-2, with 10 bases fitting TRBD2. CDR3 size: 19 residues. Germline CDR1 LGHNT, CDR2 FRNRAP. The trim removed 6 bases at V and 0 bases at J, leaving 13 bases unmatched. The chain's CDR3 is CASGRDRASGGTNTGELFF. DNA of the CDR3: TGTGCTAGTGGAAGGGATAGGGCTAGCGGGGGTACGAACACCGGGGAGCTGTTTTTT.

The chain recombines TRBV10-3 with TRBJ1-5; D remains unclear. Germline CDR1 is ENHRY and CDR2 is SYGVKD. The CDR3 covers 14 residues. The ends were cut back, 0 bases at V and 8 bases at J, with 11 bases in the middle. The CDR3 coding sequence is TGTGCCATCAGTGAGTCGGGCAGGTATGAGCCCCAGCATTTT. Its protein is CAISESGRYEPQHF.

V is TRBV6-2 or TRBV6-3 and J is TRBJ1-5; weak D call: TRBD1 (5 bases). V was shortened by 5 bases and J by 0 bases, with 11 bases between the two germline ends. The CDR3 loop spans 15 amino acids. Germline loops: CDR1 MNHEY, CDR2 SVGEGT. The CDR3 loop is CASSTGTGSNQPQHF. CDR3 nucleotide sequence: TGTGCCAGCAGTACCGGGACTGGTAGCAATCAGCCCCAGCATTTT.

A few counts support this clone. V is TRBV25-1 and J is TRBJ1-6; D perhaps matches TRBD1 (5 bases). CDR1 and CDR2 from the germline V gene are MGHDK and SYGVNS. The CDR3 is 15 amino acids. V was shortened by 1 base and J by 8 bases, with 12 bases between the two germline ends. CDR3 sequence (DNA): TGTGCCAGCAGTGAATTCGGGACTAGGGATTCACCCCTCCACTTT. Protein sequence: CASSEFGTRDSPLHF.

The genes are TRBV9 and TRBJ2-7, with D unresolved. Germline lookup yields CDR1 SGDLS and CDR2 YYNGEE. Trimming removed 4 bases at V and 0 bases at J, with 8 bases between. The CDR3 is 13 residues long. In nucleotides, the CDR3 is TGTGCCAGCAGCCTGGCATCCTCCTACGAGCAGTACTTC. Residues: CASSLASSYEQYF.

CDR3 sequence: CASSLGVQGSYEQYF. CDR3 bases: TGTGCCAGCAGCTTAGGGGTCCAGGGTAGCTACGAGCAGTACTTC. The rearrangement uses TRBV7-2 and TRBJ2-7, with D tentatively TRBD1 (5 bases). The germline CDR1 and CDR2 sequences are SGHTA and FQGNSA. Trimming took off 1 base at V and 3 bases at J, with 13 bases between the two ends. The CDR3 is made up of 15 amino acids.

The chain combines TRBV6-2 or TRBV6-3 with TRBJ1-6; 7 bases align to TRBD1. V was pared by 6 bases and J by 6 bases, with 5 bases of the junction left unmatched. The CDR3 is made up of 14 amino acids. In germline, CDR1 is MNHEY, CDR2 SVGEGT. The CDR3 spells CASSSGQANSPLHF. As DNA, the CDR3 is TGTGCCAGCAGCTCAGGACAGGCTAATTCACCCCTCCACTTT.

The gene calls are TRBV6-1 and TRBJ1-1, with no clear D. Trimming took 3 bases from V and 4 from J, leaving 9 bases between them. CDR3 length equals 13 residues. Germline V gene sequence: CDR1 MNHNS, CDR2 SASEGT. CDR3 nucleotide sequence: TGTGCCAGCAGTGACGATTCAGGCACTGAAGCTTTCTTT. Residues: CASSDDSGTEAFF.

This clone was observed a single time. The rearrangement links TRBV7-9 to TRBJ1-4; 11 nucleotides line up with TRBD1. V dropped 3 bases and J dropped 6; count of bases not matched to a gene: 9. This CDR3 is 17 amino acids long. Germline values: CDR1 SEHNR, CDR2 FQNEAQ (reference sequence). The chain's CDR3 is CASSLAPGQGVYEKLFF. The DNA of the CDR3 is TGTGCCAGCAGCTTGGCCCCGGGACAGGGGGTTTATGAAAAACTGTTTTTT.

The J gene is TRBJ2-4, the V gene TRBV6-1, with D unclear. Germline lookup yields CDR1 MNHNS and CDR2 SASEGT. CDR3 length: 13 residues. The V end lost 1 base, the J end lost 7 bases, and 8 bases lay between the germline ends. Here the CDR3 DNA reads TGTGCCAGCAGTGAAGATCAGGTGAACATTCAGTACTTC. Its translation is CASSEDQVNIQYF.

This chain links TRBV4-2 with TRBJ1-2; 12 nucleotides match TRBD1. The germline CDR1 and CDR2 sequences are LGHNA and YNFKEQ. The CDR3 has 16 residues. The ends lost 4 bases at V and 6 bases at J; junction bases unmatched: 9. The CDR3 sequence: CASSRTPGQGADGYTF. In nucleotides, the CDR3 is TGTGCCAGCAGCCGAACTCCGGGACAGGGGGCTGATGGCTACACCTTC.

V gene TRBV18 combines with J gene TRBJ1-1, with 11 bases aligning to TRBD1. J gave up 3 bases and V 4 bases, and 7 bases lay outside the gene matches. CDR3 length: 16 amino acids. Germline V gives CDR1 KGHSH, CDR2 LQKENI. CDR3 amino acids: CASSQDRGRVDTEAFF. Written as DNA, the CDR3 is TGTGCCAGCTCACAGGACAGGGGGCGAGTGGACACTGAAGCTTTCTTT.

The J gene is TRBJ2-5, the V gene TRBV5-6, with a tentative D call TRBD2 (6 bases). The V end was cut by 5 bases, the J end by 5 bases, with 22 bases between. This CDR3 comprises 16 residues. Germline V gives CDR1 SGHDT, CDR2 YYEEEE. The CDR3 coding sequence is TGTGCCAGCAGTACGAATCTGCTAGCGTGGGGTGAGACCCAGTACTTC. Protein: CASSTNLLAWGETQYF.

The genes are TRBV6-1 and TRBJ2-3; 9 bases line up with TRBD1. This CDR3 is built from 18 residues. V was clipped by 2 bases and J by 3 bases; unmatched bases: 12. In germline, CDR1 is MNHNS, CDR2 SASEGT. The CDR3 coding sequence is TGTGCCAGCAGTGAATCTCTAGCCGGGACAGGGAGGACAGATACGCAGTATTTT. Translated: CASSESLAGTGRTDTQYF.

This chain connects TRBV19 to TRBJ2-2; D possibly corresponds to TRBD1 (7 bases). The germline V gene encodes CDR1 LNHDA and CDR2 SQIVND (reference sequence). V lost 7 bases, J lost 5 bases, and 17 bases lay in between. This CDR3 contains 15 residues. This chain's CDR3 is CASTREGAGTGELFF. For the CDR3, the DNA is TGTGCCAGTACGCGTGAGGGGGCGGGGACCGGGGAGCTGTTTTTT.

This clone has just one count. This rearrangement joins TRBV10-3 to TRBJ2-1, with 9 bases fitting TRBD1. The ends lost 8 bases at V and 6 bases at J; junction bases unmatched: 11. There are 15 residues in the CDR3. Germline CDR1 ENHRY, CDR2 SYGVKD. In nucleotides, the CDR3 is TGTGCCATCGACGCACCGGGACAGGGTGGCAATGAGCAGTTCTTC. Its protein is CAIDAPGQGGNEQFF.

This clone has more than one count but fewer than ten. The chain joins TRBV3-1 (or the pseudogene TRBV3-2) to TRBJ2-2; 7 nucleotides agree with TRBD1. J was trimmed by 2 bases and V by 1 base; bases with no gene match: 7. CDR1 LGHDT and CDR2 YNNKEL come from the germline V gene (reference sequence). This CDR3 has 17 residues. The CDR3 DNA reads as TGTGCCAGCAGCCAAGCGAGGGGGCCCAAAAACACCGGGGAGCTGTTTTTT. Translation gives CASSQARGPKNTGELFF.

This rearrangement joins TRBV19 to TRBJ1-5; 10 positions match TRBD1. V dropped 5 bases and J dropped 4; count of bases not matched to a gene: 5. This CDR3 region has 15 residues. The germline V gene encodes CDR1 LNHDA and CDR2 SQIVND (reference sequence). In DNA form, the CDR3 reads TGTGCCAGTAGTCGACAGGGGGCACGAAATCAGCCCCAGCATTTT. This translates into CASSRQGARNQPQHF.

The chain has TRBV15 and TRBJ1-5; D not certain. V dropped 4 bases and J dropped 0 bases, with 4 bases sitting between them. The CDR3 has 13 residues. Germline CDR1 reads LNHNV; CDR2 reads YYDKDF (reference sequence). CDR3 sequence (DNA): TGTGCCACCAGCACCTATAGCAATCAGCCCCAGCATTTT. Protein product: CATSTYSNQPQHF.